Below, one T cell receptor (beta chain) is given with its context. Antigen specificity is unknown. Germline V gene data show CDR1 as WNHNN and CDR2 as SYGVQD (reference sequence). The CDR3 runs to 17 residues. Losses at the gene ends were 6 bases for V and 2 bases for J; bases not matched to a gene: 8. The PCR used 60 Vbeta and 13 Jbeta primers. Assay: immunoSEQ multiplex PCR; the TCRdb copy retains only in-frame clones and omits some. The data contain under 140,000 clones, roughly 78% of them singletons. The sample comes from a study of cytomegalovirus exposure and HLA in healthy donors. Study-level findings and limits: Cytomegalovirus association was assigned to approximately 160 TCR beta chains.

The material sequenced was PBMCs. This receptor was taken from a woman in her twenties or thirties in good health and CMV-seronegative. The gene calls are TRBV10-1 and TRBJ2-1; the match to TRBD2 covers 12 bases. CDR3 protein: CASSPGLAGRTYNEQFF. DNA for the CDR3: TGCGCCAGCAGCCCCGGACTAGCGGGAAGGACCTACAATGAGCAGTTCTTC.